Below are 6 T cell receptor beta chains sequenced from a single sample in a study of T cell responses to AZD1222 COVID-19 vaccine. Produced via immunoSEQ multiplex PCR; TCRdb's table is partial and in-frame only. This sample yields fewer than 200,000 clones, of which approximately 92% are seen a single time; 10% belongs to the top ten. The sequenced sample was peripheral blood, obtained on day 0 of AZD1222 vaccination. The receptors originated from an adult in good health.

The genes are TRBV6-6 and TRBJ1-5; D unresolved. Germline CDR1 MNHNY, CDR2 SVGAGI (reference sequence). This CDR3 is 13 amino acids long. Trimming pared 7 bases from V and 1 base from J, leaving 8 bases between. The CDR3 DNA sequence: TGTGCCAGCACCCCGGGGAGCAATCAGCCCCAGCATTTT. Its protein product is CASTPGSNQPQHF.

The chain employs TRBV2 and TRBJ2-7; D gene ambiguous. This CDR3 spans 11 amino acids. Between the trimmed V and J ends, which lost 1 base and 3 bases, there was a span of 1 base. CDR1 is SNHLY, CDR2 FYNNEI, per germline. The CDR3 coding sequence is TGTGCCAGCAGTGAAGACTACGAGCAGTACGTC. Residues: CASSEDYEQYV.

The chain recombines TRBV7-9 with TRBJ2-1; D unclear. The V end was cut by 0 bases, the J end by 10 bases, with 16 bases between. Germline CDR1 and CDR2: SEHNR and FQNEAQ (reference sequence). CDR3 length: 15 residues. The CDR3 nucleotides are TGTGCCAGCAGCTTAGCTCTGGACCTCGGCGGCGAGCAGTTCTTC. Translation: CASSLALDLGGEQFF.

The chain couples TRBV11-2 to TRBJ1-3, with D possibly being TRBD1 (6 bases). There are 17 residues in the CDR3. Germline CDR1 SGHAT, CDR2 FQNNGV. Trimming took 2 bases from V and 7 from J, leaving 21 bases between them. DNA of the CDR3: TGTGCCAGCAGCTTAAGCCACGTTGCAGGGGTCCGGAACACCATATATTTT. It encodes CASSLSHVAGVRNTIYF.

The chain couples TRBV4-1 to TRBJ1-3; D is possibly TRBD1 (5 bases). Trimming pared 4 bases from V and 3 bases from J, leaving 13 bases between. The germline gives CDR1 MGHRA, CDR2 YSYEKL. This CDR3 is 15 amino acids long. CDR3 DNA: TGCGCCAGCAGCCCACGACAGACTATTGGAAACACCATATATTTT. Amino acid sequence: CASSPRQTIGNTIYF.

This clone was detected a few times. The chain uses TRBV5-1 and TRBJ2-2; TRBD1 might be the D (6 bases). Looked up from germline, CDR1 is SGHRS and CDR2 is YFSETQ. Trimming took 4 bases from V and 5 from J, leaving 15 bases between them. This CDR3 is 15 amino acids long. The CDR3, as DNA: TGCGCCAGCAGCCCCTGGACAGAGCGGACCGGGGAGCTGTTTTTT. Protein product: CASSPWTERTGELFF.